This TCR beta chain was retrieved from a study of T-cell reconstitution after alpha-beta-depleted transplantation in children (dated by TCRdb to about 2016). Context from the whole study: The study quantitatively tracked T-cell immune reconstitution after TCRalphabeta/CD19-depleted allogeneic hematopoietic cell transplantation in children using TCR repertoire profiling.

Explained via the paper, the treatment or condition label denotes: allogeneic hematopoietic cell transplantation with graft depleted of TCRalphabeta T cells and CD19 B cells. Transplant recipients were children who received TCRalphabeta/CD19-depleted allogeneic hematopoietic cell grafts. Libraries were constructed by PCR. Sequenced using an Illumina HiSeq 2500. TCR libraries were prepared with molecular barcoding, using unique molecular identifiers to normalize TCRbeta repertoire quantification. Using fastp at Q25 and MiXCR, TCRdb reprocessed the public reads and kept productive beta chains. Every entry covers one CDR3 protein and lists the most common genes and DNA from its rows. Recorded for this sample are fewer than 550,000 distinct CDR3 sequences; about 11% of them occurred a single time. The ten most abundant clones make up about 2% of the sample. About this clonotype itself: Its antigen remains unidentified. Base qualities are not recorded, but no much larger clone differs from it by a single base.

From the cysteine through the phenylalanine, the CDR3 covers 16 amino acids. Just the 48-base CDR3 DNA is kept, in frame starting at base 1. V lost 4 bases and J lost 0 bases; the stretch between them is 14 bases long. CDR1 and CDR2 (SGHDT, YYEEEE) derive from the germline V gene. General conclusions and limits of the study: In some patients, the high TCRbeta diversity seen at day 60 was put down to recipient T cells and intrathymic progenitors that had survived conditioning. The apparently early recovery of alphabetaT-cell counts about two months after transplant reportedly depended on only several hundred rapidly expanded clones that came from non-depleted graft cells. Hyperexpanded clone frequencies declined over subsequent months; after one year, T-cell counts and TCRbeta diversity were mostly attributed to newly produced T cells.

This TCR came from a child younger than 10 with inherited bone marrow failure, due to receive a stem cell transplant. Sequencing used PBMCs, obtained before TCRalphabeta/CD19-depleted stem cell transplant. The chain joins TRBV5-6 to TRBJ2-1; TRBD2 could be the D gene, as 6 bases match. The encoded CDR3 is CASSPLIGSSYNEQFF. The DNA sequence is TGTGCCAGCAGCCCCCTGATCGGGAGCTCCTACAATGAGCAGTTCTTC.